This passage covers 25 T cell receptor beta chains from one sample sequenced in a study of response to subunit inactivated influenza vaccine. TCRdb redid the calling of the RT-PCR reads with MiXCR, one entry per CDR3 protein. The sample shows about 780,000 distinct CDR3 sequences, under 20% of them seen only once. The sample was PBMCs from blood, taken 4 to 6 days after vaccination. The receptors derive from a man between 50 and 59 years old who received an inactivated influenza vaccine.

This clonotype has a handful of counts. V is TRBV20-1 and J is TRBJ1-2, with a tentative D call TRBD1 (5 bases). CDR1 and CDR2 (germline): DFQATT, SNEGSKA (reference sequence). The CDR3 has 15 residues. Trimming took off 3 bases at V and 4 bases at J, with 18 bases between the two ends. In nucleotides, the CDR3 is TGCAGTGCTAGGACAGACCACACAGGATCCTATGGCTACACCTTC. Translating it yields CSARTDHTGSYGYTF.

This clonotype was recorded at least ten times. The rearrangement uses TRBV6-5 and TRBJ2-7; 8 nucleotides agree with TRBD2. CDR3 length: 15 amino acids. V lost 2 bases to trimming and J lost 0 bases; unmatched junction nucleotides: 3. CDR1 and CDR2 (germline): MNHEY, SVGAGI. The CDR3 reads CASSYTSGSSYEQYF. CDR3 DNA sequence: TGTGCCAGCAGTTACACGAGCGGGAGCTCCTACGAGCAGTACTTC.

The CDR3 reads CSARSGNDNEQFF. The CDR3 nucleotides read TGCAGTGCTAGATCCGGCAACGACAATGAGCAGTTCTTC. The chain uses TRBV20-1 and TRBJ2-1; D not resolved. Trimming left V 2 bases short and J 5 bases short, with 10 bases between. The CDR3 consists of 13 residues. CDR1 is DFQATT, CDR2 SNEGSKA, per germline (reference sequence).

CDR3 protein: CASSSGRFDEQYF. Written as DNA, the CDR3 is TGTGCCAGCAGCTCAGGACGCTTCGACGAGCAGTACTTC. The rearrangement uses TRBV7-2 and TRBJ2-7, with unresolved D. Per the germline V gene, CDR1 is SGHTA and CDR2 is FQGNSA. The CDR3 has 13 amino acids. Trimming took 4 bases from V and 5 from J, leaving 12 bases between them.

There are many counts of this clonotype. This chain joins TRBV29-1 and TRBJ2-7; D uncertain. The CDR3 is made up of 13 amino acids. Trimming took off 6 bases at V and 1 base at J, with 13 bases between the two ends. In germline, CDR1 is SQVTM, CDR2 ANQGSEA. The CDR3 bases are TGCAGCGTCTCCCTCCCCAGTTCCTACGAGCAGTACTTC. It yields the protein CSVSLPSSYEQYF.

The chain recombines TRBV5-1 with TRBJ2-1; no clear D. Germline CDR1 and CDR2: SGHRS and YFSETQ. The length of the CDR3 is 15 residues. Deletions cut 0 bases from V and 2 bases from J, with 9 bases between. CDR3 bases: TGCGCCAGCAGCTTGGGGCTTGACACCTACAATGAGCAGTTCTTC. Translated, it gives CASSLGLDTYNEQFF.

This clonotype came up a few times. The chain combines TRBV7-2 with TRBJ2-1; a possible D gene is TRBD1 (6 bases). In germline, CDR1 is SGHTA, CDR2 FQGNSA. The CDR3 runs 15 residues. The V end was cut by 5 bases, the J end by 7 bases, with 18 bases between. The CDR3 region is CASSPAGNTGNEQFF. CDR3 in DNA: TGTGCCAGCAGCCCAGCAGGCAACACAGGGAATGAGCAGTTCTTC. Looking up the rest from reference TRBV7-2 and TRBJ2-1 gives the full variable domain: GAGVSQSPSNKVTEKGKDVELRCDPISGHTALYWYRQSLGQGLEFLIYFQGNSAPDKSGLPSDRFSAERTGGSVSTLTIQRTQQEDSAVYLCASSPAGNTGNEQFFGPGTRLTVL.

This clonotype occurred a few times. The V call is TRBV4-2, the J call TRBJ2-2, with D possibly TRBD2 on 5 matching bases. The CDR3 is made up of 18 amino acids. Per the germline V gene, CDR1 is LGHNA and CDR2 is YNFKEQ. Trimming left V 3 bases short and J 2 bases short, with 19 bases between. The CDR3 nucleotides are TGTGCCAGCAGCCATGATCTAGGGCAGCGGCATAACACCGGGGAGCTGTTTTTT. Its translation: CASSHDLGQRHNTGELFF.

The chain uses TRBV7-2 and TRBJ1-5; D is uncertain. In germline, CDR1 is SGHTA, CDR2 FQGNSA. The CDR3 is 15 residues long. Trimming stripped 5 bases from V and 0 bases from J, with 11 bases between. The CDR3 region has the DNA TGTGCCAGCAGCCCCATCGCCAATAGCAATCAGCCCCAGCATTTT. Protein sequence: CASSPIANSNQPQHF.

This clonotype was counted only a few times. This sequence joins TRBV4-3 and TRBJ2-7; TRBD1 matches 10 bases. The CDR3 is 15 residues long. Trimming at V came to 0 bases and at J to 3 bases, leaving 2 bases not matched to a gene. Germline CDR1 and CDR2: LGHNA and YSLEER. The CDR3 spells CASSQEGQGFYEQYF. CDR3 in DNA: TGCGCCAGCAGCCAAGAGGGACAGGGGTTCTACGAGCAGTACTTC.

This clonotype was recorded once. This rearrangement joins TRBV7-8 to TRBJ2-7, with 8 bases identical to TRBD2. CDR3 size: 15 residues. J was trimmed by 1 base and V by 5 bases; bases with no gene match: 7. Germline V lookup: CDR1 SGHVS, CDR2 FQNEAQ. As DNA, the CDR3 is TGTGCCAGCAGCCGGCGTCGGGGGGGTTCCTACGAGCAGTACTTC. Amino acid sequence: CASSRRRGGSYEQYF.

In nucleotides, the CDR3 is TGTGCCAGCAGTGATGGAGTCTCTGGAAACACCATATATTTT. Translated, it gives CASSDGVSGNTIYF. This chain joins TRBV25-1 and TRBJ1-3; D unclear. The CDR3 sequence is 14 residues long. CDR1 and CDR2 (germline): MGHDK, SYGVNS. V was pared by 3 bases and J by 0 bases, with 6 bases between.

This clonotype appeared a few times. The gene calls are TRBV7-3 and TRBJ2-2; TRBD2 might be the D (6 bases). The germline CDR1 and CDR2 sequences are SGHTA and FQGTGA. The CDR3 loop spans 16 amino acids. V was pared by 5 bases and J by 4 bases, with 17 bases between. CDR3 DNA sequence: TGTGCCAGCAGCGCTGTTGGGGGGATGAGCACCGGGGAGCTGTTTTTT. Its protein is CASSAVGGMSTGELFF.

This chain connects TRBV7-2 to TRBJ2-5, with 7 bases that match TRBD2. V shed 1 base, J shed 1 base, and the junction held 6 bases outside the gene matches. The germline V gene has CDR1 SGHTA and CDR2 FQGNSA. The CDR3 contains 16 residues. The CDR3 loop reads CASSLGLASGQETQYF. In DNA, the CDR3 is TGTGCCAGCAGCTTAGGTCTGGCTAGCGGCCAAGAGACCCAGTACTTC.

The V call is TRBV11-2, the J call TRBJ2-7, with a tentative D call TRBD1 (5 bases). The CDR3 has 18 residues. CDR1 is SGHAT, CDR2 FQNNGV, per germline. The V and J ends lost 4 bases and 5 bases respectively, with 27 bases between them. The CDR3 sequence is CASSSVRPSRAGSDEQYF. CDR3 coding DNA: TGTGCCAGCAGCTCGGTTAGGCCGTCCAGGGCAGGGTCCGACGAGCAGTACTTC.

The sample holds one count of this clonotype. This CDR3 is CSARVQGSNQPQHF. The CDR3 coding sequence is TGCAGTGCTAGAGTTCAGGGAAGCAATCAGCCCCAGCATTTT. The gene calls are TRBV20-1 and TRBJ1-5; a possible D gene is TRBD1 (5 bases). V was clipped by 1 base and J by 1 base, with 8 bases between them. This CDR3 comprises 14 residues. Germline CDR1 is DFQATT and CDR2 is SNEGSKA (reference sequence).

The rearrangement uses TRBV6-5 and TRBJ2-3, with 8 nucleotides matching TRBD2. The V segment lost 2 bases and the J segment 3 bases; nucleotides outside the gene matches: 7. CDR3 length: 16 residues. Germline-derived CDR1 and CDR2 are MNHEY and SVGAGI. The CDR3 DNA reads TGTGCCAGCAGTTACCATAGCGGGACTGGTACAGATACGCAGTATTTT. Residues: CASSYHSGTGTDTQYF.

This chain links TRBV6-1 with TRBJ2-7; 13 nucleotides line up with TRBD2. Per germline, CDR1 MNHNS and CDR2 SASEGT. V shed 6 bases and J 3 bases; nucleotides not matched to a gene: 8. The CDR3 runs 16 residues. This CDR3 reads CASSHGTSGAGYEQYF. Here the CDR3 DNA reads TGTGCCAGCAGCCACGGGACTAGCGGGGCTGGCTACGAGCAGTACTTC.

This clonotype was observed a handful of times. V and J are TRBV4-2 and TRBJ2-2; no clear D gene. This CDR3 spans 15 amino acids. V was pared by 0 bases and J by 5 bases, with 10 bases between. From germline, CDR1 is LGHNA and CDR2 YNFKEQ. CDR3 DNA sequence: TGTGCCAGCAGCCAAGATCAGTGGAGTACCGGGGAGCTGTTTTTT. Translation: CASSQDQWSTGELFF.

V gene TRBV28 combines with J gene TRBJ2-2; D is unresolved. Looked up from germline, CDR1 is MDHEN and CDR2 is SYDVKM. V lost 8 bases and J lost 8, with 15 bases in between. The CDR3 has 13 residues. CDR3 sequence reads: CASCSTALGELFF. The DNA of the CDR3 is TGTGCCAGCTGTTCTACAGCGTTGGGGGAGCTGTTTTTT.

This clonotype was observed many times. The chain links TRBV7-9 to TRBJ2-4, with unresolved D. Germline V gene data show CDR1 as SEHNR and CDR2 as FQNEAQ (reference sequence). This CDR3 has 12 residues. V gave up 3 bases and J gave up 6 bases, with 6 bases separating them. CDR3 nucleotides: TGTGCCAGCAGCTTGACGGGAAACATTCAGTACTTC. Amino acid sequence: CASSLTGNIQYF.

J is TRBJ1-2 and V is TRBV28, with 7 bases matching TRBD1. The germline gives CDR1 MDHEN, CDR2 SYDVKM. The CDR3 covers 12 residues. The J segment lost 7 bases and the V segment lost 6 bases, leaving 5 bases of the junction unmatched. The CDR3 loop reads CASSGQGGGYTF. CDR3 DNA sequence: TGTGCCAGCAGCGGCCAGGGGGGTGGCTACACCTTC.

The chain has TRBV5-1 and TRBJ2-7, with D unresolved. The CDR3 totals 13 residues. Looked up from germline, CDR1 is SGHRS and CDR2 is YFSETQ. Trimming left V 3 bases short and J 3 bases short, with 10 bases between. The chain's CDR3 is CASSSEIYYEQYF. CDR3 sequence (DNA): TGCGCCAGCAGCTCCGAAATTTACTACGAGCAGTACTTC.

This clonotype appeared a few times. The CDR3 DNA reads as TGTGCCAGCAGCTTAGATCCGGCCGTAACAGGCTACACCTTC. Translated: CASSLDPAVTGYTF. The rearrangement links TRBV7-6 to TRBJ1-2; no reliable D call. From germline, CDR1 is SGHVS and CDR2 FNYEAQ. V was shortened by 1 base and J by 8 bases, with 14 bases between the two germline ends. CDR3 size: 14 residues.

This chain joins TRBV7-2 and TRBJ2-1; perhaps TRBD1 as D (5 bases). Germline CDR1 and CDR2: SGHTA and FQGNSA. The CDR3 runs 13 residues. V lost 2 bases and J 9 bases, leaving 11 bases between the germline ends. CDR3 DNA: TGTGCCAGCAGCTTACTAGGGGTAGGTGAGCAGTTCTTC. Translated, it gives CASSLLGVGEQFF. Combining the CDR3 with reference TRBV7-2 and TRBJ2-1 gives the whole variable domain GAGVSQSPSNKVTEKGKDVELRCDPISGHTALYWYRQSLGQGLEFLIYFQGNSAPDKSGLPSDRFSAERTGGSVSTLTIQRTQQEDSAVYLCASSLLGVGEQFFGPGTRLTVL.